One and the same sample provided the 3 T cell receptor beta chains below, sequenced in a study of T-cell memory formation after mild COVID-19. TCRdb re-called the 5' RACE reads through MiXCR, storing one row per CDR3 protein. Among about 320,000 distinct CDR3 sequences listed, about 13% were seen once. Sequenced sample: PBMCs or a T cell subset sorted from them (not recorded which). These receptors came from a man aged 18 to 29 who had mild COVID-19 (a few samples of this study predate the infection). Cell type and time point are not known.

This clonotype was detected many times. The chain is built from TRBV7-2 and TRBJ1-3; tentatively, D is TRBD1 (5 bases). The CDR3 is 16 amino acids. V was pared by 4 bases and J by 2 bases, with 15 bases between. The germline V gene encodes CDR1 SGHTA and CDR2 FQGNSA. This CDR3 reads CASSSYRRQAGNTIYF. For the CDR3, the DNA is TGTGCCAGCAGCTCCTACAGGAGGCAGGCTGGAAACACCATATATTTT.

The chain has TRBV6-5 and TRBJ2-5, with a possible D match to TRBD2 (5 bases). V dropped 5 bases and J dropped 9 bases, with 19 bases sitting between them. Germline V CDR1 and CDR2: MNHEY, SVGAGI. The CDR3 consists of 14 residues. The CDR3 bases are TGTGCCAGCAGTAGCCCCGTCGGGGTCCCAGCCCAGTACTTC. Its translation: CASSSPVGVPAQYF.

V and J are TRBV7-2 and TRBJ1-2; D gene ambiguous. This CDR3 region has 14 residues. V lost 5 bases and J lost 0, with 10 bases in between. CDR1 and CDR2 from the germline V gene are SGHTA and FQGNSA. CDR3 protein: CASSPLVANYGYTF. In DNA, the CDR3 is TGTGCCAGCAGCCCGTTGGTTGCTAACTATGGCTACACCTTC.